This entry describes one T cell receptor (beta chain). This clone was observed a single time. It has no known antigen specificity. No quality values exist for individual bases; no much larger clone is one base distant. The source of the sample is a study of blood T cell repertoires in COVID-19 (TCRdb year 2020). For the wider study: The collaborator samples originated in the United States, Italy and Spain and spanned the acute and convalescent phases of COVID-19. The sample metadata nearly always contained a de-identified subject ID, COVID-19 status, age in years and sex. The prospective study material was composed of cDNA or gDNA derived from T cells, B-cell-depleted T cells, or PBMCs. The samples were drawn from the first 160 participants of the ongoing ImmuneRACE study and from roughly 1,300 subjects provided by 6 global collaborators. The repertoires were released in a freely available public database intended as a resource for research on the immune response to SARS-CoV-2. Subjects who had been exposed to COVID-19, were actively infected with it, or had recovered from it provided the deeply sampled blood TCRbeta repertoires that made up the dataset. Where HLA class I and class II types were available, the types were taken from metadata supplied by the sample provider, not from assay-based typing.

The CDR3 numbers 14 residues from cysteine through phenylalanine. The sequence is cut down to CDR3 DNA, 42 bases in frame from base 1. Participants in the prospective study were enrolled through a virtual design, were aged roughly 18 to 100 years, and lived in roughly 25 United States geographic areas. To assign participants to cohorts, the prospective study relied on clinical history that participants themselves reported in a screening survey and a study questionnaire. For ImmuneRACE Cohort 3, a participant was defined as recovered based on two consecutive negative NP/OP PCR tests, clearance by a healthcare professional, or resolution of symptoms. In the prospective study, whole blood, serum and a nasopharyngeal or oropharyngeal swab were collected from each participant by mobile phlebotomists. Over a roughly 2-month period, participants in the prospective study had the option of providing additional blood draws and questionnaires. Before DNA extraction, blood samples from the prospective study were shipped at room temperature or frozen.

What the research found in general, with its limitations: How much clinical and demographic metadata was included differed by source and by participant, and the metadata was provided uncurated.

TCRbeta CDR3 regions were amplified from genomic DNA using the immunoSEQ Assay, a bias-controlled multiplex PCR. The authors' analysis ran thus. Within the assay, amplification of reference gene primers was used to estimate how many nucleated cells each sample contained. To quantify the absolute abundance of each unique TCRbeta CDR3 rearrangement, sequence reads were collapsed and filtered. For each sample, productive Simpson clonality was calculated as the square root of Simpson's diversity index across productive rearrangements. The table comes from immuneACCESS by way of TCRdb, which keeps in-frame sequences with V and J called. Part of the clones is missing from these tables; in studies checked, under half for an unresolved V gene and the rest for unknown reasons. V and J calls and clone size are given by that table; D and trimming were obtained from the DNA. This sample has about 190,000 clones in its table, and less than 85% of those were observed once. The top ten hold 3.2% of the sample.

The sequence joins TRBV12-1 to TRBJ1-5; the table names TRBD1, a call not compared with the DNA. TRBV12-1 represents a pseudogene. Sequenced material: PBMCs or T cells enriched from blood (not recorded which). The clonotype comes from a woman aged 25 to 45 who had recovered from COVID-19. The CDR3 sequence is CASSFSGADQPQHF. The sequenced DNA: TGTGCCAGCAGCTTCTCAGGGGCCGATCAGCCCCAGCATTTT.